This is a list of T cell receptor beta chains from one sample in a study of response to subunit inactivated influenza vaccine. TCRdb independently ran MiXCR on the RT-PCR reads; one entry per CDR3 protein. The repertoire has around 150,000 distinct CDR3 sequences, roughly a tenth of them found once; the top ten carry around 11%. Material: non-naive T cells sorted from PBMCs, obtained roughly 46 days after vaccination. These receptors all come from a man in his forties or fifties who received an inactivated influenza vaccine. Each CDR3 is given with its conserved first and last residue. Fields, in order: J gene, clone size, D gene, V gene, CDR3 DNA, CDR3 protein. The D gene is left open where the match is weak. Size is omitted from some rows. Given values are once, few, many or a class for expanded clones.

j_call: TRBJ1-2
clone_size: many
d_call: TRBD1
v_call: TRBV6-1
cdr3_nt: TGTGCCAGCAGTACCCGGACAGGGAGTCATGGCTACACCTTC
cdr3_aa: CASSTRTGSHGYTF

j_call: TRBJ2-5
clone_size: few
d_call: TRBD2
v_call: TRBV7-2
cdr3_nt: TGTGCCAGCAGCAGGAAGCGGGGGGGCTCCGAGGAGACCCAGTACTTC
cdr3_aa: CASSRKRGGSEETQYF

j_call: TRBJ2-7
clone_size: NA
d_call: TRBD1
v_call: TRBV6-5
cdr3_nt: TGTGCCAGCAGTTACTCGTGGGGACAGGTTTACGAGCAGTACTTC
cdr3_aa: CASSYSWGQVYEQYF

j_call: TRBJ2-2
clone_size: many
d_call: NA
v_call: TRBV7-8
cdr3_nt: TGTGCCAGCAGCCCAACTCTCACCGGACGGGGCGCGAACACCGGGGAGCTGTTTTTT
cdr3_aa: CASSPTLTGRGANTGELFF

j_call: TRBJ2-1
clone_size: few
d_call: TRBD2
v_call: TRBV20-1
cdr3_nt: TGCAGTGCTAGAGATTTCGCTAGCGGCGCTGATGAGCAGTTCTTC
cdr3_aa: CSARDFASGADEQFF

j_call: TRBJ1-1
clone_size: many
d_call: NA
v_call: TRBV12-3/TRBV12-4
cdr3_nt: TGTGCCAGCAGTTTAGCCGCTCGGCGGGCTGAAGCTTTCTTT
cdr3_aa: CASSLAARRAEAFF

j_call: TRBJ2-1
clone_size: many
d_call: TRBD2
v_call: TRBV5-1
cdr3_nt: TGCGCCAGCAGCTTGAGTGTGACTAGCGGGAGCAATGAGCAGTTCTTC
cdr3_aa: CASSLSVTSGSNEQFF

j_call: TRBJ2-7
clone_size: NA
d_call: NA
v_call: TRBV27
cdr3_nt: TGTGCCAGCAGTTTGGGGGGCTGGGGCTCCTACGAGCAGTACTTC
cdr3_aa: CASSLGGWGSYEQYF

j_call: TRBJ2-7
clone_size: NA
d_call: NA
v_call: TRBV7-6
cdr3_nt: TGTGCCAGCAGCTTACAAGACAAATCCTACGAGCAGTACTTC
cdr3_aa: CASSLQDKSYEQYF

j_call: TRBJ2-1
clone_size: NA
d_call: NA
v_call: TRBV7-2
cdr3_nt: TGTGCCAGCAGACTTTCGATAGACAATGAGCAGTTCTTC
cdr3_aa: CASRLSIDNEQFF

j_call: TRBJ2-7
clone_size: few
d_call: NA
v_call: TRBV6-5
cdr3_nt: TGTGCCAGCAGTTACGACAAATACGAGCAGTACTTC
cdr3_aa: CASSYDKYEQYF

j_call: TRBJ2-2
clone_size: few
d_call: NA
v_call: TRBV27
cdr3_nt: TGTGCCAGCAGTTTACAGGGCAGGGGTATCGGGGAGCTGTTTTTT
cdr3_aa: CASSLQGRGIGELFF

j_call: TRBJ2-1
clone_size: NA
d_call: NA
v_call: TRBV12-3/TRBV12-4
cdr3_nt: TGTGCCAGCACCTCAGGGATTATAGGGAATGAGCAGTTCTTC
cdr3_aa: CASTSGIIGNEQFF

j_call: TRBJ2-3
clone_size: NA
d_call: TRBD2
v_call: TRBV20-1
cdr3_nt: TGCAGTGTCACGGACGGGGGAGGGGCAGATACGCAGTATTTT
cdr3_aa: CSVTDGGGADTQYF

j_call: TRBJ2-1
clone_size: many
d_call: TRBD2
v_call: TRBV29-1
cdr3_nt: TGCAGCGTTGACTCGGGGGGGGCCTACAATGAGCAGTTCTTC
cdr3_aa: CSVDSGGAYNEQFF

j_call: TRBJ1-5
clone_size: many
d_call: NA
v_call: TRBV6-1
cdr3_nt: TGTGCCAGCAGCCCAAATCCCGACAGGATAAGCAATCAGCCCCAGCATTTT
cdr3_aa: CASSPNPDRISNQPQHF

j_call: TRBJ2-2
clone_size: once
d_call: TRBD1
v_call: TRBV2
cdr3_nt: TGTGCCAGCAGGGAAACCGGGACAGCGAACACCGGGGAGCTGTTTTTT
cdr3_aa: CASRETGTANTGELFF

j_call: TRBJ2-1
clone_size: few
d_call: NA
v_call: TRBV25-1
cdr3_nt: TGTGCCAGCGCGGGACATTCTCGCTCCTACAATGAGCAGTTCTTC
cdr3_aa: CASAGHSRSYNEQFF

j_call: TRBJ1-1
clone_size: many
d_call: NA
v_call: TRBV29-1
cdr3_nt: TGCAGCGTTGGCGCGGGGGGTTTGAACACTGAAGCTTTCTTT
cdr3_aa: CSVGAGGLNTEAFF

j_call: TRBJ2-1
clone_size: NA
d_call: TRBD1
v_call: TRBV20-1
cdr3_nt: TGCAGTGCTAGAGATTCCCACAGGGGCGATAAATATTACAATGAGCAGTTCTTC
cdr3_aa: CSARDSHRGDKYYNEQFF

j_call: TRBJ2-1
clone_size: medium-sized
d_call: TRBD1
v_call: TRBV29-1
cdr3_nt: TGCAGCGTTCGTGACAGGGGGTGGGACAATGAGCAGTTCTTC
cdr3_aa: CSVRDRGWDNEQFF

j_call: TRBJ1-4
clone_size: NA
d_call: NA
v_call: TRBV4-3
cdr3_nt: TGCGCCAGCAGCCCAAGAGCCCAGGGTAATGAAAAACTGTTTTTT
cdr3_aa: CASSPRAQGNEKLFF

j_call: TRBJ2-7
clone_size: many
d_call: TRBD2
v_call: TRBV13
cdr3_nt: TGTGCCAGCAGCTTAGACCCCCTAGCGGACGAGCAGTACTTC
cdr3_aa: CASSLDPLADEQYF

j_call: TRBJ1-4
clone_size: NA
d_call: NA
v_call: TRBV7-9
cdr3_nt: TGTGCCAGCAGCGAATGGGACGGGGGAAATGAAAAACTGTTTTTT
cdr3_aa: CASSEWDGGNEKLFF

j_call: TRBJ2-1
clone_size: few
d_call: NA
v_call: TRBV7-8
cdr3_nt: TGTGCCAGCAGCTTAGAGGCCGTTCACCCCTACAATGAGCAGTTCTTC
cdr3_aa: CASSLEAVHPYNEQFF

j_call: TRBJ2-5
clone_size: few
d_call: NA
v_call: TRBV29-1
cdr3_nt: TGCAGCGTTGAAGGGGGGGGCAGCCGACAAGAGACCCAGTACTTC
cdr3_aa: CSVEGGGSRQETQYF

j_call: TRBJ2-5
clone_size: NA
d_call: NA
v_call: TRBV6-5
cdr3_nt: TGTGCCAGCAGTTACTCCCTAAGGGGTAATGGAGAGACCCAGTACTTC
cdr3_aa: CASSYSLRGNGETQYF

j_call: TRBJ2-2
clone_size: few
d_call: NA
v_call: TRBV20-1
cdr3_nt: TGCAGTGCCAACGAGGGTGAGGGGGACACCGGGGAGCTGTTTTTT
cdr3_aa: CSANEGEGDTGELFF

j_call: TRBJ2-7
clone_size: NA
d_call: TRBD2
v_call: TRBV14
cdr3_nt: TGTGCCAGCAGCCAAGAAATTGTGACTAGCTGGACCTCTCCCTCCTACGAGCAGTACTTC
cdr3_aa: CASSQEIVTSWTSPSYEQYF

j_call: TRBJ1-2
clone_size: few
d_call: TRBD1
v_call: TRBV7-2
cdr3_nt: TGTGCCAGCAGCCTGGAGACAGGGCGGGTTGTTGGCTACACCTTC
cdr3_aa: CASSLETGRVVGYTF

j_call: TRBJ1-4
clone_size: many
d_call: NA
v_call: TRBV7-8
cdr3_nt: TGTGCCAGCAGCTTAGGGGCAGGGCTGAGTGAAAAACTGTTTTTT
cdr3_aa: CASSLGAGLSEKLFF

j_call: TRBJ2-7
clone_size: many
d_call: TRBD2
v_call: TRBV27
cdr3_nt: TGTGCCAGCAGTCCGTCGACTAGCAGGAGCTCCTACGAGCAGTACTTC
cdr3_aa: CASSPSTSRSSYEQYF

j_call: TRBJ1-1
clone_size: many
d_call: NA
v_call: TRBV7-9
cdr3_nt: TGTGCCAGCAGCTTTGAACACTTGAACACTGAAGCTTTCTTT
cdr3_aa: CASSFEHLNTEAFF

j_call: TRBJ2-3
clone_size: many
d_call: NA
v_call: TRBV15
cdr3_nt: TGTGCCACCAGCACTAGCACAGATACGCAGTATTTT
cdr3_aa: CATSTSTDTQYF

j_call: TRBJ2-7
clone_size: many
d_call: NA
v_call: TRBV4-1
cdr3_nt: TGCGCCAGCAGCCAAGACCGGTATACTGGCTACGAGCAGTACTTC
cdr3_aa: CASSQDRYTGYEQYF